The rows below give T cell receptor beta chains drawn from one sample of a study of T cell clones after liver transplantation. TCRdb's copy holds only in-frame clones and misses some; the assay was immunoSEQ multiplex PCR. Of about 47,000 clones in the sample, roughly nine tenths were seen once. The source material was CD8+ T cells from blood, sampled 12 months after liver transplant. These receptors were taken from a human patient who received a liver transplant. The T cells may come from the graft donor. Both conserved end residues are part of each CDR3. The D gene is left open where the match is weak. A clone size is listed for some rows: how often the clone was seen (once, few, many), or a class if it is expanded.

V	size	J	D	DNA	CDR3
TRBV7-9	.	TRBJ2-5	TRBD1	TGTGCCAGCAGCTTATATCAGGGGGCCGTAAAGACCCAGTACTTC	CASSLYQGAVKTQYF
TRBV27	.	TRBJ1-2	TRBD1	TGTGCCAGCGCAAATCAACAGGGGCTCTATGGCTACACCTTC	CASANQQGLYGYTF
TRBV7-9	.	TRBJ1-1	TRBD1	TGTGCCAGCAGCCCAGCAGGGGGTGAAGCCACTGAAGCTTTCTTT	CASSPAGGEATEAFF
TRBV27	few	TRBJ2-7	.	TGTGCCAGCAGTCCCTTCGGGTACGAGCAGTACTTC	CASSPFGYEQYF
TRBV19	.	TRBJ2-5	TRBD1	TGTGCCAGTAGTATAGCAGGGACAGGATTCCAAGAGACCCAGTACTTC	CASSIAGTGFQETQYF
TRBV5-6	.	TRBJ2-7	.	TGTGCCAGCAGCCGCGTGGGGCAGGGCAACGAGCAGTACTTC	CASSRVGQGNEQYF
TRBV27	.	TRBJ2-3	TRBD1	TGTGCCAGCAGTTTGACAGGGTTTTACGCAGATACGCAGTATTTT	CASSLTGFYADTQYF
TRBV5-6	once	TRBJ2-7	.	TGTGCCAGCAGCTACAGGGTCCCTTCCTACGAGCAGTACTTC	CASSYRVPSYEQYF
TRBV5-1	.	TRBJ2-2	TRBD2	TGCGCCAGCAGCTTCAGTCCCGGGAGGTCCACCGGGGAGCTGTTTTTT	CASSFSPGRSTGELFF
TRBV15	.	TRBJ1-2	TRBD1	TGTGCCACCAGCAGAGATCCGGGACAGGGGGCGTATGGCTACACCTTC	CATSRDPGQGAYGYTF
TRBV29-1	.	TRBJ2-7	.	TGCAGCGTTGAAGATCCGGGGTTGTCCTACGAGCAGTACTTC	CSVEDPGLSYEQYF
TRBV11-2	.	TRBJ2-7	.	TGTGCCAGCAGCTTTACCGCCGGGTTCTACGAGCAGTACTTC	CASSFTAGFYEQYF
TRBV14	once	TRBJ2-3	TRBD2	TGTGCCAGCAGCCAATCACTAGCGGCCACAGATACGCAGTATTTT	CASSQSLAATDTQYF
TRBV10-3	.	TRBJ2-2	TRBD1	TGTGCCATCAGTCTGGGACAGGGGAACACCGGGGAGCTGTTTTTT	CAISLGQGNTGELFF
TRBV6-1	.	TRBJ2-3	.	TGTGCCAGCATCTCCCCAGATACGCAGTATTTT	CASISPDTQYF
TRBV6-5	.	TRBJ2-5	.	TGTGCCAGCAGCTACCTAGCTGGGGAGACCCAGTACTTC	CASSYLAGETQYF
TRBV10-3	.	TRBJ2-1	.	TGTGCCATCAGTGGCTTACAAGTCAGCTCCTACAATGAGCAGTTCTTC	CAISGLQVSSYNEQFF
TRBV7-9	few	TRBJ2-3	TRBD2	TGTGCCAGCAGCACAACCGTGGGGAGCGGGAGCCGGAGCACAGATACGCAGTATTTT	CASSTTVGSGSRSTDTQYF
TRBV10-3	.	TRBJ2-3	TRBD1	TGTGCCATCAGTCGGACAGGGGAGAGTACGCAGTATTTT	CAISRTGESTQYF
TRBV15	.	TRBJ2-2	.	TGTGCCACCATTGGTTGGACCGGGGAGCTGTTTTTT	CATIGWTGELFF
TRBV25-1	.	TRBJ1-1	.	TGTGCCAGCAGCAACCCCCGGATGGGCACTGAAGCTTTCTTT	CASSNPRMGTEAFF
TRBV19	.	TRBJ1-5	.	TGTGCCAGTAGTATAGCCAATCAGCCCCAGCATTTT	CASSIANQPQHF
TRBV29-1	.	TRBJ2-7	TRBD1	TGCAGCGTCGTCGGGGAACCTGACAGGGGGGATGCCTACGAGCAGTACTTC	CSVVGEPDRGDAYEQYF
TRBV29-1	.	TRBJ2-5	.	TGCAGCGTAGAGGTGGAGGCCCAGTACTTC	CSVEVEAQYF
TRBV4-1	.	TRBJ2-3	TRBD2	TGCGCCAGCAGCCTGGGACTAGCGGTGGGCACAGATACGCAGTATTTT	CASSLGLAVGTDTQYF
TRBV27	.	TRBJ2-7	TRBD2	TGTGCCAGCAGTTTATCGCGGGGGACGGGCCACGAGCAGTACTTC	CASSLSRGTGHEQYF
TRBV28	.	TRBJ1-1	.	TGTGCCAGCAGTATCTTGCAGAGCACTGAAGCTTTCTTT	CASSILQSTEAFF
TRBV30	once	TRBJ2-7	.	TGTGCCTGGAGGTGGGCCGGCCCAGTGGGCGAGCAGTACTTC	CAWRWAGPVGEQYF
TRBV27	.	TRBJ1-5	TRBD1	TGTGCCAGCAGTCTCGACAGGGGAAATCAGCCCCAGCATTTT	CASSLDRGNQPQHF
TRBV2	.	TRBJ2-1	.	TGTGCCAGCAGCTATCACGTCAACCCCCCGGGCCATGAGCAGTTCTTC	CASSYHVNPPGHEQFF
TRBV28	.	TRBJ2-3	.	TGTGCCAGCACCCTACTAGGGTCCGCTCCAGGGACAGATACGCAGTATTTT	CASTLLGSAPGTDTQYF
TRBV27	.	TRBJ2-3	.	TGTGCCAGCAGTTTGGGTCCCGGGACCTGGGCTGTAAATACGCAGTATTTT	CASSLGPGTWAVNTQYF
TRBV5-6	.	TRBJ2-5	TRBD1	TGTGCCAGCAGCCGGGCAGGGACAGGGTTGGAGACCCAGTACTTC	CASSRAGTGLETQYF
TRBV27	many	TRBJ2-1	.	TGTGCCAGCAGTTCCGGGGAACGGAATGAGCAGTTCTTC	CASSSGERNEQFF
TRBV5-1	.	TRBJ2-2	.	TGCGCCAGCAGCTTGGATGACACATTAACCGGGGAGCTGTTTTTT	CASSLDDTLTGELFF
TRBV4-3	.	TRBJ2-4	.	TGCGCCAGCAACGGAGGGGGCATTCAGTACTTC	CASNGGGIQYF
TRBV5-1	.	TRBJ2-5	TRBD2	TGCGCCAGCAGCTCCGGACTAGCGGGAGGGCTTGAAGAGACCCAGTACTTC	CASSSGLAGGLEETQYF
TRBV14	.	TRBJ2-3	.	TGTGCCAGCAGCCAAGCTTACTACACAGATACGCAGTATTTT	CASSQAYYTDTQYF